This note documents a single T cell receptor (beta chain) sequence. Repertoires were generated with immunoSEQ multiplex PCR, while TCRdb's copy carries only in-frame clones and drops some. The sample carries about 89,000 clones, around four fifths recorded once. This record belongs to a study of blood T cell repertoires in COVID-19. The CDR3 consists of 15 residues. Germline lookup yields CDR1 MNHEY and CDR2 SVGAGI. The V gene lost 2 bases and the J gene lost 0 bases, with 11 bases spanning the gap. The V gene is TRBV6-5, the J gene TRBJ2-7, with D possibly matching TRBD1 (7 bases). Sequenced: peripheral blood. This receptor was taken from a man in his 70s with acute or convalescent COVID-19. As DNA, the CDR3 is TGTGCCAGCAGTTACGCGGGACAGAGCTCCTACGAGCAGTACTTC. Its protein product is CASSYAGQSSYEQYF.